This T cell receptor beta chain comes out of a study of blood T cell repertoires in COVID-19. Study background: The analysed material was cDNA or gDNA that came from T cells, B-cell-depleted T cells, or PBMCs.

The method was immunoSEQ multiplex PCR; TCRdb's version includes in-frame clones alone and lacks a portion of them. Of about 300,000 clones listed, 75% to 90% are singletons. Participant-reported clinical history was the basis for cohort assignment. From germline, CDR1 is SGHVS and CDR2 FQNEAQ. The length of the CDR3 is 15 residues. The V and J ends lost 4 bases and 12 bases respectively, with 19 bases between them. The chain recombines TRBV7-8 with TRBJ1-6; unclear D gene. The clonotype was recovered from a woman between 25 and 40 years old who had been exposed to COVID-19. The sample consisted of PBMCs or T cells enriched from blood (not recorded which). The CDR3 reads CASSSRRLREEPLHF. The CDR3 nucleotides are TGTGCCAGCAGCTCGAGACGGTTACGTGAGGAACCCCTCCACTTT. The full variable domain, rest sourced from reference TRBV7-8 and TRBJ1-6, is GAGVSQSPRYKVAKRGQDVALRCDPISGHVSLFWYQQALGQGPEFLTYFQNEAQLDKSGLPSDRFFAERPEGSVSTLKIQRTQQEDSAVYLCASSSRRLREEPLHFGNGTRLTVT.